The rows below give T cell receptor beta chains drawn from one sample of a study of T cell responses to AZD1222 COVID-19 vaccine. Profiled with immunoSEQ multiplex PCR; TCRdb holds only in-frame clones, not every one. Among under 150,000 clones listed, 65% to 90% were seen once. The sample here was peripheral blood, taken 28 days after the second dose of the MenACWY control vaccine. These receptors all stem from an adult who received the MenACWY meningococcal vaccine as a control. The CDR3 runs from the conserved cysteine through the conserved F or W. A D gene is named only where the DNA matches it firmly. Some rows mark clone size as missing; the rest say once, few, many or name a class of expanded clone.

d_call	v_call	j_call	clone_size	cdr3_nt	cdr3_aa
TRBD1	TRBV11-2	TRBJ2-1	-	TGTGCCAGCAGCTGGGACAGGGGGTCCTACAATGAGCAGTTCTTC	CASSWDRGSYNEQFF
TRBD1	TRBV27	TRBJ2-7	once	TGTGCCAGCAGTCGACAGGGTGGACACGAGCAGTACTTC	CASSRQGGHEQYF
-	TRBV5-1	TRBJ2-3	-	TGCGCCAGCCGGGTGGGAGACACTAGCACAGATACGCAGTATTTT	CASRVGDTSTDTQYF
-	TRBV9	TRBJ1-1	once	TGTGCCAGCAGCGTCGTGGAAGGAGCGGCTTTCTTT	CASSVVEGAAFF
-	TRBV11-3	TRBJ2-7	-	TGTGCCAGCAGCTCGGTAACGGGGCAGGGAATCTACGAGCAGTACTTC	CASSSVTGQGIYEQYF
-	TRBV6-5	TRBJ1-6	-	TGTGCCAGCAGGTCCCGAGACAGTAATAATTCACCCCTCCACTTT	CASRSRDSNNSPLHF
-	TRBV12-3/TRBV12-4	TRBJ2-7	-	TGTGCCAGCACGCCGGGGGATAGCTACGAGCAGTACTTC	CASTPGDSYEQYF
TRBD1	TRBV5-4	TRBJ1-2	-	TGTGCCAGCAGCTCCGGGACAGGGTTATACTATGGCTACACCTTC	CASSSGTGLYYGYTF
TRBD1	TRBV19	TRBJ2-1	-	TGTGCCAGTAGTGCGGGGACAGGGGTAAATGAGCAGTTCTTC	CASSAGTGVNEQFF
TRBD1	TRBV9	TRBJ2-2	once	TGTGCCAGCAGGATGACAGGGGTGGGGACCGGGGAGCTGTTTTTT	CASRMTGVGTGELFF
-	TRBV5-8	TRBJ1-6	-	TGTGCCAGCAGCACAGGACAGATTAATTCACCCCTCCACTTT	CASSTGQINSPLHF
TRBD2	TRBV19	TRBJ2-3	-	TGTGCCAGTAGTATTTTGGGGACTAGCGCAAATACGCAGTATTTT	CASSILGTSANTQYF
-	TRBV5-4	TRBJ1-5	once	TGTGCCAGCAGCTTGGAAGGGACCAATCAGCCCCAGCATTTT	CASSLEGTNQPQHF
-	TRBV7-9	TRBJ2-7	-	TGTGCCAGCAGCTTAGCCCAGCTCTCCTACGAGCAGTACTTC	CASSLAQLSYEQYF
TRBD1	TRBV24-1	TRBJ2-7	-	TGTGCCACCAGTGATTTAGGGGACAGGGGGCGCTACGAGCAGTACTTC	CATSDLGDRGRYEQYF
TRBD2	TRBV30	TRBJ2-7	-	TGTGCCTGGAGTGTACATCTAGCGGCCTCATACGAGCAGTACTTC	CAWSVHLAASYEQYF
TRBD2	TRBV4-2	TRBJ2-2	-	TGTGCCAGCAGCCAAGAGGGACTAGCGGGGGGGCGAGGCACCGGGGAGCTGTTTTTT	CASSQEGLAGGRGTGELFF
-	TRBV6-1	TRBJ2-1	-	TGTGCCAGCAGTGAAATGGCTGACAATGAGCAGTTCTTC	CASSEMADNEQFF
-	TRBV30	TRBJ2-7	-	TGTGCCTGGGTAGGGGGTGGGGAATACGAGCAGTACTTC	CAWVGGGEYEQYF
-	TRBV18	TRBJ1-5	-	TGTGCCAGCTCGCCCCCTGGAGGTCAACAGCCCCAGCATTTT	CASSPPGGQQPQHF
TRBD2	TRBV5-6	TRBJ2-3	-	TGTGCCAGCAGCTTCTGGACTAGCGGGAGGACAGATACGCAGTATTTT	CASSFWTSGRTDTQYF
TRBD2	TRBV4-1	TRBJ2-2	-	TGCGCCAGCCGGGGGGGGCTGATGTCCGGGGAGCTGTTTTTT	CASRGGLMSGELFF
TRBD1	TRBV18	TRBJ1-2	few	TGTGCCAGCTCACCTGCTCCGGGACAGATTAACTATGGCTACACCTTC	CASSPAPGQINYGYTF
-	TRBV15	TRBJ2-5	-	TGTGCCACCAGCACAGAGGATGCAGCGTACCAAGAGACCCAGTACTTC	CATSTEDAAYQETQYF
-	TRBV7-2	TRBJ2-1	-	TGTGCCAGCAGCTTAAGGCAGGACCCCGAATTCTTC	CASSLRQDPEFF
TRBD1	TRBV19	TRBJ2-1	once	TGTGCCAGTAGTAGCCGGGACAGGGTCGCCAATGAGCAGTTCTTC	CASSSRDRVANEQFF
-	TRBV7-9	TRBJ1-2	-	TGTGCCAGCAGCTTTCGTCATGGCTACACCTTC	CASSFRHGYTF
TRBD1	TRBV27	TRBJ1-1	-	TGTGCCAGCAGTCCCCCCGGGACAGAAGGATCTGAAGCTTTCTTT	CASSPPGTEGSEAFF
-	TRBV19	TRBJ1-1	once	TGTGCCAGTAGTACCCAAGGACGGCCGAACACTGAAGCTTTCTTT	CASSTQGRPNTEAFF
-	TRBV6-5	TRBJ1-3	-	TGTGCCAGCAGCCCCGGGCCAGGGGAAGGAAACACCATATATTTT	CASSPGPGEGNTIYF
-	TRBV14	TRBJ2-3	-	TGTGCCAGCAGCCAAGATATGAGGGGTACAGATACGCAGTATTTT	CASSQDMRGTDTQYF
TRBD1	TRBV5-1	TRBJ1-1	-	TGCGCCAGCAGCCCACAGGGGGCCGATGAAGCTTTCTTT	CASSPQGADEAFF
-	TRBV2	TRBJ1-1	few	TGTGCCAGCAGGTCCGGGGGGCGAGGAACTGAAGCTTTCTTT	CASRSGGRGTEAFF